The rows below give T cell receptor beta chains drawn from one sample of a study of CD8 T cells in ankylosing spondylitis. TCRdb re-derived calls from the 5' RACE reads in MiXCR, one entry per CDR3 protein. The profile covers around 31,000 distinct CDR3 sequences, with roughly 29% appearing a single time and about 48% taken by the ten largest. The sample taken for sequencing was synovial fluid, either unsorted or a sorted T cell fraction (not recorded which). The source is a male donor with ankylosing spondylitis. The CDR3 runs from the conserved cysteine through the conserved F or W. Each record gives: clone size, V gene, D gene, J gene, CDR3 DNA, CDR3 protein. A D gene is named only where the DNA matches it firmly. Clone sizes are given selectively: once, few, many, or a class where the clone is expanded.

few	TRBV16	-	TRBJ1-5	TGTGCCAGCAGCCCTACCGGGGGGGATAGCAATCAGCCCCAGCATTTT	CASSPTGGDSNQPQHF
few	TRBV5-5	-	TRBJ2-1	TGTGCCAGCAGCTTGGACAGTAGCTCCTACAATGAGCAGTTCTTC	CASSLDSSSYNEQFF
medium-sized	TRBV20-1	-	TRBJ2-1	TGCAGTGCTAGTTGGTACAATGAGCAGTTCTTC	CSASWYNEQFF
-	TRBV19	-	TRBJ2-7	TGTGCCAGTAGTATTACCGCCTCCTACGAGCAGTACTTC	CASSITASYEQYF
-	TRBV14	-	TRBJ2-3	TGTGCCAGCAGCCTGGGGACATACAGCACAGATACGCAGTATTTT	CASSLGTYSTDTQYF
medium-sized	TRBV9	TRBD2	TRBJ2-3	TGTGCCAGCAACGCGGGACTATTTAGCACAGATACGCAGTATTTT	CASNAGLFSTDTQYF
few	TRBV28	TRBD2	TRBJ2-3	TGTGCCAGCAGTTTATACGCGACTAGCGGGAGCAGCACAGATACGCAGTATTTT	CASSLYATSGSSTDTQYF
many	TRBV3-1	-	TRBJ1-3	TGTGCCAGCAGCCAAGGGGACGGGACCTCTGGAAACACCATATATTTT	CASSQGDGTSGNTIYF
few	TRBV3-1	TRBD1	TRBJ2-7	TGTGCCAGCAGCCCCCTGTCCCGGGACAGGGCATACGAGCAGTACTTC	CASSPLSRDRAYEQYF
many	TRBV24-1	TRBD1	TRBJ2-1	TGTGCCACCAGGAGCTCCAGGGGGCGCCTAAATGAGCAGTTCTTC	CATRSSRGRLNEQFF
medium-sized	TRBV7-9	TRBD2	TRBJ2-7	TGTGCCAGCAGCTATAGCGGGAGGGCCCACGAGCAGTACTTC	CASSYSGRAHEQYF
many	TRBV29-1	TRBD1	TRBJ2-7	TGCAGCGTTGATGACAGGGGTTACGAGCAGTACTTC	CSVDDRGYEQYF
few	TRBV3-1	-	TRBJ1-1	TGTGCCAGCAGCCAAGTGTCCTTCACTGAAGCTTTCTTT	CASSQVSFTEAFF
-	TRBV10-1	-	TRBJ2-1	TGCGCCAGCAGTGACGAGGACCCATTAACCTACAATGAGCAGTTCTTC	CASSDEDPLTYNEQFF
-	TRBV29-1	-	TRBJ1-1	TGCAGCGTTACCCTCGACAGGTTGGAAAACACTGAAGCTTTCTTT	CSVTLDRLENTEAFF
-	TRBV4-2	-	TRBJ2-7	TGTGCCAGCAGCCAAGATCTGGGCCGGACAGCCACCTACGAGCAGTACTTC	CASSQDLGRTATYEQYF
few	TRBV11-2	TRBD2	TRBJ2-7	TGTGCCAGCAGCCACCGGGAGGGGAAAGGCGAGCAGTACTTC	CASSHREGKGEQYF
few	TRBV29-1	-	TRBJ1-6	TGCAGCGTAGTGGACGGGAATTCACCCCTCCACTTT	CSVVDGNSPLHF
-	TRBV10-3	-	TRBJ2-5	TGTGCCATCAGCCGGCGCGTATTGGGGGAGACCCAGTACTTC	CAISRRVLGETQYF
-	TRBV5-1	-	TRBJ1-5	TGCGCCAGCAGCCCAGAGCCCGGACGAGGCAATCAGCCCCAGCATTTT	CASSPEPGRGNQPQHF
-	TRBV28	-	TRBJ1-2	TGTGCCAGCCTTAGGACGACATTCGGATATGGCTACACCTTC	CASLRTTFGYGYTF
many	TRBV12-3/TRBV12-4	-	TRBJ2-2	TGTGCCAGCAGTTTTGGCGGGGAGCTGTTTTTT	CASSFGGELFF
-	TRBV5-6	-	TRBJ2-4	TGTGCCAGCAGCCCTGAGGGGCTCGCGGGAAAAAACATTCAGTACTTC	CASSPEGLAGKNIQYF
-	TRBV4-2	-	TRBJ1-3	TGTGCCAGCAGCCAAGATAGTGGCGAATACACCATATATTTT	CASSQDSGEYTIYF
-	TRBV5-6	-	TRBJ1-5	TGTGCCAGCAGCTTGGCCGCTTCTTCTCAGCCCCAGCATTTT	CASSLAASSQPQHF
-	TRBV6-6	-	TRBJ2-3	TGTGCCAGCAGTCCCCTCGGGGATACGCAGTATTTT	CASSPLGDTQYF
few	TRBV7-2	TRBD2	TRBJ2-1	TGTGCCAGCAGCCGGGGACTAGCGGGAAGCAATGAGCAGTTCTTC	CASSRGLAGSNEQFF
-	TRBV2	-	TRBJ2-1	TGTGCCAGCTCCTACCTGGGGGGGGGCACCTACAATGAGCAGTTCTTC	CASSYLGGGTYNEQFF
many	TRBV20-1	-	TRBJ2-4	TGCAGTGCTAGAGATCTCCTTATAGGAAACATTCAGTACTTC	CSARDLLIGNIQYF
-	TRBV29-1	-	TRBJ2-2	TGCAGCGTTTCCCCTATAGCAGCCGCGAACACCGGGGAGCTGTTTTTT	CSVSPIAAANTGELFF
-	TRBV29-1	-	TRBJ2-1	TGCAGCGTTGTGGGCCTAGCGTCGTACAATGAGCAGTTCTTC	CSVVGLASYNEQFF
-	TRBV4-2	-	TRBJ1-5	TGTGCCAGCAGCCAAGATAAAACCAGCAATCAGCCCCAGCATTTT	CASSQDKTSNQPQHF
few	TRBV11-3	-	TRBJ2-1	TGTGCCAGCAGCCCCCGGACCGACTGGGGCAATGAGCAGTTCTTC	CASSPRTDWGNEQFF
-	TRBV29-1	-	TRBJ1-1	TGCAGCGGTAATCGACTGGGGGGCGGTGAAGCTTTCTTT	CSGNRLGGGEAFF
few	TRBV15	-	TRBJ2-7	TGTGCCACCAGCAGAGATAAGGGGTCGGACTACGAGCAGTACTTC	CATSRDKGSDYEQYF
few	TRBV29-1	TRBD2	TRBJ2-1	TGCAGCGTTGAACTTCTAGGCGCGGGGGATGAGCAGTTCTTC	CSVELLGAGDEQFF
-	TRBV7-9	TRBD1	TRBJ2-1	TGTGCCAGCAGCTTAGACAGGGGTCCCTACAATGAGCAGTTCTTC	CASSLDRGPYNEQFF
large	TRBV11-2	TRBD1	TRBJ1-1	TGTGCCAGCAGCCGGGCAGGGGGCAACACTGAAGCTTTCTTT	CASSRAGGNTEAFF
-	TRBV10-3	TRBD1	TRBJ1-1	TGTGCCATCAGTGAGTCATTGGGGACAGGGAGTAAGGTGGAAGCTTTCTTT	CAISESLGTGSKVEAFF
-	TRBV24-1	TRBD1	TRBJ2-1	TGTGCCACCAGTGATTTGCACAGGGGGCCCTATGAGCAGTTCTTC	CATSDLHRGPYEQFF
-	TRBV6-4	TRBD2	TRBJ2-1	TGTGCCAGCAGTGACTCGACTAGCGGGAGTTTTGGTGAGCAGTTCTTC	CASSDSTSGSFGEQFF